This T cell receptor beta chain originates from a study of blood T cells in healthy people across ages (dated by TCRdb to between 2014 and 2017). Some background on the complete study: In model experiments, roughly one uniquely barcoded TCR beta cDNA molecule per two T cells was captured by template switching. Two additional independent replicas of 1 million unique cDNA reads from the same blood draw were analyzed for two donors (one aged 18 to 30 and one aged 80 or older). Using deep sequencing normalized with unique cDNA molecular identifiers, the study measured how TCR beta repertoire diversity changes with age. Donors were grouped into four age groups: young (average approximately 15 years), middle-aged (less than 40), aged (roughly 62) and long-lived (less than 85). Donors of different ages were randomly distributed across sequencing lanes to avoid experimental bias. General study outcomes and caveats: There was a strong correlation between observed TCR beta diversity and the percentage of naive T cells measured by flow cytometry. Because the CMV infection status of the donors was unknown, age-related changes in expanded clonotypes may potentially have been confounded. As age increased, observed TCR beta diversity per million T cells dropped in a roughly linear way, and a significant reduction was already evident by age about 40. Estimates of total diversity based on one million sequenced T cells were regarded as lower bounds and as underestimates. Because profiling used bulk unsorted PBMCs, naive and antigen-experienced compartments could not be compared conclusively. Compared with the aged group, more naive CD4+ T cells, fewer expanded clones and increased TCR diversity were shown by the long-lived group, suggesting age selection.

With regard to this clonotype: The clone's antigen remains unknown. Qualities for individual bases were not recorded, and no much larger clone is one base off.

Including the terminal cysteine and phenylalanine, the CDR3 comprises 17 residues. The only DNA kept is the CDR3, 51 bases in frame from the first base. Trimming leaves V shorter by 4 bases and J shorter by 0 bases, with the junction holding 9 bases beyond the gene matches. The CDR1 and CDR2 encoded by the germline V gene are KGHSH and LQKENI. Systemically healthy Caucasian individuals from Russia, some 36 in total and aged roughly 6 to 100 years, were included as donors. Approximately 9 milliliters of peripheral blood were collected from each donor into EDTA-treated Vacutainer tubes. PBMCs were isolated by Ficoll-Paque density-gradient centrifugation, with at least 6 million obtained per sample. Total RNA, at least 6 micrograms per sample, was extracted from PBMCs with Trizol reagent. For every donor, flow cytometry on a PBMC aliquot measured the percentage of naive CD45RAhigh/CD27high T cells. Library generation was performed with 5' RACE. For sequencing, an Illumina HiSeq 2500 was employed. A second roughly 6 to 12 cycle PCR used a sample-barcoded 5' primer and a J-beta primer mix. Each TCR beta cDNA molecule received a unique molecular identifier from a template-switch 5' adaptor carrying 12 random nucleotides. Each sample yielded at least 3 million CDR3-containing paired-end reads. The Mint cDNA synthesis kit, primed by a TRBC-specific oligonucleotide, was used to synthesize first-strand cDNA from all RNA. After uracil-DNA glycosylase treatment, a first 18-cycle PCR used universal primers M1SS and BC2_uni_R on all cDNA. The paper's data handling went like this. For normalization, 1 million high-quality reads, each with a distinct molecular identifier, were randomly selected from each sample. Instead of being binned into consensus sequences, reads that shared molecular identifiers were thrown out. CDR3 identification, clonotype clustering and error correction used MiTCR with a Q25 quality threshold and the strictest error-elimination algorithm. A nonparametric unseen species model with Euler transformation was used to estimate lower-bound total TCR beta diversity. The public reads were run again by TCRdb, first through fastp at Q25 and then through MiXCR, and only productive beta chains were kept. Under each unique CDR3 protein, matching rows form one entry showing the most common genes and DNA. Here the V and J calls rest on TCRdb's processing, not on the authors' analysis. The sample contains around 800,000 distinct CDR3 sequences, more than 35% of them found a single time. 15% to 20% of the sample comes from the top ten.

The chain couples TRBV18 to TRBJ1-1; 9 middle bases align to TRBD1. The TCR originated in a man older than 75 in good health. Material for sequencing was blood. The CDR3 here reads CASSQTGGSGLNTEAFF. The DNA is as follows: TGTGCCAGCTCACAAACAGGGGGCTCAGGATTGAACACTGAAGCTTTCTTT.